The 13 T cell receptor beta chains below were found in one sample sequenced in a study of blood T cells in healthy people across ages. Combining a sample-barcoded 5' primer with a J-beta primer mix, a second PCR ran for roughly 7 to 12 cycles. In TCRdb, the 5' RACE reads were re-called with MiXCR into one record per CDR3 protein. The profile shows over 600,000 distinct CDR3 sequences, roughly two fifths of them singletons. Sequenced material: blood. Source of these receptors: an elderly man in good health.

The V and J genes are TRBV27 and TRBJ1-2, with 8 bases fitting TRBD1. CDR3 size: 13 residues. Germline CDR1 and CDR2: MNHEY and SMNVEV (reference sequence). Unmatched junction bases numbered 4, after V lost 6 bases and J lost 4 bases. CDR3 amino acids: CASSSGGVYGYTF. CDR3 sequence (DNA): TGTGCCAGCAGCTCAGGGGGCGTCTATGGCTACACCTTC.

J is TRBJ2-3 and V is TRBV4-2, with D perhaps matching TRBD1 (6 bases). The V and J ends lost 4 bases and 8 bases respectively, with 19 bases between them. CDR1 is LGHNA, CDR2 YNFKEQ, per germline. This CDR3 has 15 amino acids. The DNA of the CDR3 is TGTGCCAGCAGCCGAGAAAGAGGGGGAAGAGGTACGCAGTATTTT. Translation gives CASSRERGGRGTQYF.

A few counts support this clonotype. J is TRBJ2-3 and V is TRBV20-1; 8 bases agree with TRBD2. Germline V lookup: CDR1 DFQATT, CDR2 SNEGSKA (reference sequence). The ends lost 0 bases at V and 6 bases at J; junction bases unmatched: 8. The CDR3 is 15 residues long. The chain's CDR3 is CSARDPGGTQDTQYF. The CDR3 DNA sequence: TGCAGTGCTAGAGATCCGGGAGGGACTCAGGATACGCAGTATTTT.

This clonotype was seen ten or more times. The chain is built from TRBV27 and TRBJ1-2; a weak D match, TRBD1 (6 bases). Looked up from germline, CDR1 is MNHEY and CDR2 is SMNVEV (reference sequence). The CDR3 loop spans 14 amino acids. V lost 7 bases to trimming and J lost 3 bases, with 15 bases between them. The CDR3 spells CASKAAGEYYGYTF. The CDR3 nucleotides are TGTGCCAGCAAGGCGGCAGGGGAATACTATGGCTACACCTTC.

This clonotype has just a few counts. This could be a read error, since a much larger clone is one nucleotide away. V gene TRBV21-1 combines with J gene TRBJ2-1. TRBV21-1 corresponds to a pseudogene. The CDR3 sequence is 18 residues long. Here the CDR3 DNA reads TGTGCCAGCAGCCCCCATAACGTCCGCCGAACCTTAACCTACGAGCAGTTCTTC. As protein: CASSPHNVRRTLTYEQFF.

The rearrangement links TRBV7-6 to TRBJ2-1; 8 positions agree with TRBD2. TRBJ2-7 matches the DNA end more closely, so the J call is doubtful. This CDR3 comprises 15 residues. Germline V gene sequence: CDR1 SGHVS, CDR2 FNYEAQ. CDR3 loop: CASSLGLGGYNEQYF. In DNA form, the CDR3 reads TGTGCCAGCAGCTTGGGACTAGGAGGGTACAATGAGCAGTACTTC.

V usage is TRBV6-1 and J usage is TRBJ2-7, with D uncertain. The J call may be in error: the DNA end matches TRBJ2-5 better. The CDR3 contains 18 residues. In germline, CDR1 is MNHNS, CDR2 SASEGT. The CDR3 DNA is TGTGCCAGCAGTGAAGATATGAGCGCTAGAGGTAGGCGAGAGACCCAGTACTTC. The encoded protein is CASSEDMSARGRRETQYF.

This sequence joins TRBV20-1 and TRBJ2-3; TRBD2 might be the D (7 bases). The CDR3 length is 15 residues. V was shortened by 2 bases and J by 5 bases, with 17 bases between the two germline ends. The germline V gene has CDR1 DFQATT and CDR2 SNEGSKA (reference sequence). CDR3 DNA sequence: TGCAGTGCTAGAAGAAGGGGGGGGGTCGTAGATACGCAGTATTTT. It translates to CSARRRGGVVDTQYF.

The chain links TRBV6-5 to TRBJ2-5; D gene unclear. This CDR3 is built from 11 residues. The germline V gene has CDR1 MNHEY and CDR2 SVGAGI. Deletions cut 8 bases from V and 3 bases from J, with 7 bases between. The CDR3 region is CASARKETQYF. The DNA of the CDR3 is TGTGCCAGCGCGCGGAAAGAGACCCAGTACTTC.

This clonotype has more than one count but fewer than ten. V is TRBV11-2 and J is TRBJ2-2, with TRBD2 as a possible D gene (6 bases). Germline V gene data show CDR1 as SGHAT and CDR2 as FQNNGV. The CDR3 totals 17 residues. Trimming left V 1 base short and J 0 bases short, with 12 bases between. Here the CDR3 reads CASSLVNERANTGELFF. Here the CDR3 DNA reads TGTGCCAGCAGCTTAGTAAACGAGCGGGCGAACACCGGGGAGCTGTTTTTT.

Note on this clonotype: A much more abundant neighbour one base away suggests this may be a read error. The chain combines TRBV6-4 with TRBJ2-3; the match to TRBD2 covers 11 bases. Germline loops: CDR1 MRHNA, CDR2 SNTAGT. This CDR3 has 15 amino acids. The CDR3 coding sequence is TGTGCCAGCAGTCAGGGACTAGCGGCGGGAGATATGCAGTATTTT. It is translated as CASSQGLAAGDMQYF.

The genes are TRBV28 and TRBJ2-3, with TRBD1 matching 8 bases. Trimming removed 8 bases from V and 6 bases from J; junction bases left unmatched: 10. The CDR3 runs 14 residues. Germline assignment: CDR1 MDHEN and CDR2 SYDVKM. The chain's CDR3 is CASRAAGGEDTQYF. DNA for the CDR3: TGTGCCAGCCGAGCGGCAGGGGGCGAGGATACGCAGTATTTT.

This rearrangement joins TRBV6-5 to TRBJ2-5, with 14 bases fitting TRBD2. Per the germline V gene, CDR1 is MNHEY and CDR2 is SVGAGI. This CDR3 contains 17 residues. V lost 1 base and J lost 5; bases outside the gene matches: 6. CDR3: CASSYYGTSGGAETQYF. DNA of the CDR3: TGTGCCAGCAGTTACTACGGGACTAGCGGGGGCGCGGAGACCCAGTACTTC.